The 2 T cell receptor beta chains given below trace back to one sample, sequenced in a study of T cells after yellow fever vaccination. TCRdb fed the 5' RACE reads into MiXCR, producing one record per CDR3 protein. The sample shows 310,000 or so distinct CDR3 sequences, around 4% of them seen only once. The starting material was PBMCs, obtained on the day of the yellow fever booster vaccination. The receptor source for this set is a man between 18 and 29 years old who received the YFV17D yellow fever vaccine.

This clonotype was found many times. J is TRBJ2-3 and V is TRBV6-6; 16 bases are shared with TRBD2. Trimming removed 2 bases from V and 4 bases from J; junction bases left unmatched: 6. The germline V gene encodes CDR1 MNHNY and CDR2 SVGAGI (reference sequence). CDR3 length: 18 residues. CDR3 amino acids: CASSYAGTSGGVADTQYF. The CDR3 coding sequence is TGTGCCAGCAGTTACGCGGGGACTAGCGGGGGGGTTGCAGATACGCAGTATTTT.

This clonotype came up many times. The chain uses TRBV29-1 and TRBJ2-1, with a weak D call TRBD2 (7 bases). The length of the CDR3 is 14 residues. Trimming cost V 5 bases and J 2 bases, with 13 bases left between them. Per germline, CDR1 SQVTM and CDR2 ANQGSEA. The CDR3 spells CSVQGGGPYNEQFF. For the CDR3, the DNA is TGCAGCGTTCAAGGGGGGGGGCCCTACAATGAGCAGTTCTTC.